The clone carrying this T cell receptor gamma chain showed up many times. The antigen is unknown. This DNA's translation differs at residue 5 from TCRdb's protein, which comes from a much larger clone; a read error is likely, and the protein shown is translated from the DNA. These data originate in a study of γδ T cells in repeated Plasmodium falciparum infection. Study-level findings and limits: The Malian cohort came from a small rural village of predominantly one ethnic group.

TCRdb reanalysed the multiplex PCR reads with CATT. Of approximately 26,000 gamma-chain clones detected, over 2.5% appear once; the ten largest clones hold roughly 30%. From germline, CDR1 is GITISATS and CDR2 ISYDGTV (reference sequence). The CDR3 has 10 amino acids. The V and J ends lost 10 bases and 9 bases, in that order; junction bases with no gene match: 9. Gammadelta T cells were flow-sorted from PBMC into Vgamma9/Vdelta2+ and Vdelta2-negative populations for bulk analysis. The source is a pool of human donors (malaria-infected and uninfected, not separated). The chain recombines TRGV9 with TRGJ1 or TRGJ2. Specimen: gamma-delta T cells from blood. The CDR3: CAFRAPKKLF. CDR3 in DNA: TGTGCCTTCAGGGCTCCTAAGAAACTCTTT.